One sample yielded the 11 T cell receptor beta chains listed below, sequenced in a study of Ad26.COV2.S vaccination and SARS-CoV-2 variants. Treatment defined: 15 to 20 received Ad26.COV2.S at low or high dose, single or two shots; five or six received placebo; per-sample allocation not given. Sampling took place 63 days after the first vaccine or placebo injection. Assay: immunoSEQ multiplex PCR; the TCRdb copy retains only in-frame clones and omits some. The sample contains fewer than 500,000 clones, 90% of which appear only once. The sequencing used peripheral blood, collected in a trial of Ad26.COV2.S vaccine versus placebo. The receptors were gathered from a person aged 18-60 years who received the Ad26.COV2.S COVID-19 vaccine or a placebo.

The genes are TRBV5-1 and TRBJ2-7; possible D gene TRBD2, 6 bases. The ends were cut back, 0 bases at V and 0 bases at J, with 13 bases in the middle. CDR1 is SGHRS, CDR2 YFSETQ, per germline. This CDR3 has 16 amino acids. In DNA, the CDR3 is TGCGCCAGCAGCTTGGATGTCGGGGGATCCTCCTACGAGCAGTACTTC. Translating gives CASSLDVGGSSYEQYF.

This chain connects TRBV7-2 to TRBJ2-7; D unresolved. The germline gives CDR1 SGHTA, CDR2 FQGNSA. The CDR3 totals 15 residues. V was trimmed by 4 bases and J by 0 bases, leaving 13 bases between them. CDR3 bases: TGTGCCAGCAGCTACCTTCGCGGAAGCTCCTACGAGCAGTACTTC. This codes for CASSYLRGSSYEQYF. Drawing the rest from reference TRBV7-2 and TRBJ2-7, the complete variable domain is GAGVSQSPSNKVTEKGKDVELRCDPISGHTALYWYRQSLGQGLEFLIYFQGNSAPDKSGLPSDRFSAERTGGSVSTLTIQRTQQEDSAVYLCASSYLRGSSYEQYFGPGTRLTVT.

The chain is built from TRBV6-5 and TRBJ1-3, with D perhaps TRBD1 (5 bases). This CDR3 comprises 14 residues. The ends were cut back, 6 bases at V and 4 bases at J, with 13 bases in the middle. CDR1 is MNHEY, CDR2 SVGAGI, per germline. The DNA of the CDR3 is TGTGCCAGCAGACCAGGGACCGTGGGAAACACCATATATTTT. Encoded protein: CASRPGTVGNTIYF.

The chain recombines TRBV14 with TRBJ2-5; possibly TRBD1 or TRBD2 for D (5 bases each). CDR1 and CDR2 (germline): SGHDN, FVKESK. The CDR3 runs to 13 residues. V dropped 1 base and J dropped 5 bases, with 8 bases sitting between them. The CDR3 DNA reads TGTGCCAGCAGCCAAGTGGGGGTGGAGACCCAGTACTTC. Protein product: CASSQVGVETQYF.

The genes are TRBV6-4 and TRBJ2-3, with D perhaps matching TRBD2 (5 bases). This CDR3 contains 13 residues. Trimming removed 6 bases from V and 3 bases from J, with 10 bases in between. CDR1 MRHNA and CDR2 SNTAGT come from the germline V gene. The CDR3 nucleotides read TGTGCCAGCAGAGGTAGCGAGACAGATACGCAGTATTTT. Translated: CASRGSETDTQYF.

The rearrangement links TRBV7-3 to TRBJ2-1; TRBD1 might be the D (6 bases). V was trimmed by 4 bases and J by 7 bases, leaving 20 bases between them. The V gene's germline CDR1 is SGHTA and CDR2 FQGTGA. The CDR3 runs 16 residues. The CDR3 here is CASSSSSRQARNEQFF. The CDR3 DNA sequence: TGTGCCAGCAGCTCCTCCTCAAGACAGGCGAGGAATGAGCAGTTCTTC.

The CDR3 DNA reads as TGTGCCAGCAGTTCGTCAGGGGAAAATCAGCCCCAGCATTTT. It codes for CASSSSGENQPQHF. The rearrangement links TRBV6-2 or TRBV6-3 to TRBJ1-5; a possible D gene is TRBD1 (6 bases). CDR1 and CDR2 from the germline V gene are MNHEY and SVGEGT. The V end was cut by 4 bases, the J end by 4 bases, with 11 bases between. The CDR3 contains 14 residues.

The rearrangement uses TRBV7-2 and TRBJ2-1, with D maybe TRBD1 (5 bases). Germline V gene data show CDR1 as SGHTA and CDR2 as FQGNSA. The V and J ends lost 2 bases and 5 bases respectively, with 13 bases between them. The CDR3 totals 15 residues. This CDR3 reads CASSLSRTSHNEQFF. In DNA, the CDR3 is TGTGCCAGCAGCTTATCTAGGACAAGTCACAATGAGCAGTTCTTC. Using reference TRBV7-2 and TRBJ2-1 for the parts outside the CDR3, the full variable domain is GAGVSQSPSNKVTEKGKDVELRCDPISGHTALYWYRQSLGQGLEFLIYFQGNSAPDKSGLPSDRFSAERTGGSVSTLTIQRTQQEDSAVYLCASSLSRTSHNEQFFGPGTRLTVL.

Details on this clone: Other DNA sequences in this specimen translate into the identical CDR3. This chain's CDR3 is CASRPLAGAYNEQFF. The CDR3 coding sequence is TGTGCCAGCAGACCACTAGCGGGAGCCTACAATGAGCAGTTCTTC. This chain joins TRBV2 and TRBJ2-1, with 11 bases lining up with TRBD2. V lost 6 bases and J lost 2; bases outside the gene matches: 3. Germline V lookup: CDR1 SNHLY, CDR2 FYNNEI. The CDR3 has 15 amino acids. The full variable domain, rest sourced from reference TRBV2 and TRBJ2-1, is EPEVTQTPSHQVTQMGQEVILRCVPISNHLYFYWYRQILGQKVEFLVSFYNNEISEKSEIFDDQFSVERPDGSNFTLKIRSTKLEDSAMYFCASRPLAGAYNEQFFGPGTRLTVL.

The chain employs TRBV24-1 and TRBJ2-1; D might be TRBD1 or TRBD2, each matching 5 bases. V dropped 0 bases and J dropped 4 bases, with 9 bases sitting between them. This CDR3 is 15 amino acids long. CDR1 and CDR2 from the germline V gene are KGHDR and SFDVKD. The chain's CDR3 is CATSDLDEGYNEQFF. CDR3 bases: TGTGCCACCAGTGATTTGGATGAGGGGTACAATGAGCAGTTCTTC.

In this sample, this clone turned up once. This sequence joins TRBV2 and TRBJ2-1, with 12 bases matching TRBD2. The V gene end was trimmed by 3 bases and the J gene end by 9 bases; junction bases not matched to a gene: 6. Germline assignment: CDR1 SNHLY and CDR2 FYNNEI. The CDR3 runs 15 residues. The CDR3 reads CASSETSGSYGEQFF. CDR3 DNA sequence: TGTGCCAGCAGTGAGACTAGCGGGAGCTATGGTGAGCAGTTCTTC.